The T cell receptor beta chain described here comes from a study of cytomegalovirus exposure and HLA in healthy donors (dated by TCRdb to about 2017). General notes on the study: An earlier analysis of roughly 630 of the donors reported about 290 Gb of sequence data and 100 million to 130 million unique TCR beta sequences from some 180 million T cells. An early release covering around 630 HLA-typed donors comprised approximately 290 gigabases of sequencing data and approximately 85 million unique TCR sequences. The genetic ancestry cluster associated with self-reported Caucasian donors included 81% of the 300 to 400 genotyped donors. The study aimed to test whether cataloging public T cell receptors could reveal signatures of past pathogen exposure. The study used immunosequencing to profile the T cell repertoires of 666 subjects and linked those repertoires to cytomegalovirus serostatus. Besides the first cohort of approximately 670 subjects, a separate validation cohort made up of 120 different subjects was used. The study combined high-throughput TCR immunosequencing, statistical association of individual TCRs with disease status, and machine learning to predict cytomegalovirus infection status. A later analysis re-analyzed previously published TCR beta repertoires from 666 donors and added high-resolution HLA genotyping to study TCR occurrence patterns. The later analysis used no new phenotypic data to find candidate immune exposures, relying instead on TCR beta sequences and their occurrence across donors. An earlier analysis of some 500 of the donors used high-throughput TCR beta sequencing to judge whether each TCR beta V gene segment behaved as functional or pseudogenic. Donor age, sex, ethnicity and CMV serostatus were compiled together with the repertoire data. In a later genetic analysis, genome-wide SNP genotypes for about three fifths of the 666 donors were used, and that subset was treated as a discovery cohort. All discovery cohort repertoires had been generated using a single sequencing platform. HLA typing covered class I and class II loci at four-digit resolution. The number of donors typed differed by locus, with 629-630 for A, B, C, DRB1 and DQB1, roughly 520 for DQA1, 600 to 610 for DPA1, and some 470 for DPB1. Four or five DR-DQ haplotypes were handled as single units for association and clustering because linkage in the cohort was strong. On average, over 200,000 unique TCR beta nucleotide sequences were sequenced per donor among 398 genotyped donors of the cohort, with about 17% of those sequences being non-productive. What the research found in general, with its limitations: According to the authors, the approach could potentially be generalized to other disease states and immunological phenotypes. In a later analysis, the rate of TCR association differed among HLA loci, with DRB1 alleles having the most associated TCRs and HLA-C alleles having the fewest. Sequencing depth was assumed to be roughly uniform across donors in the presence/absence analyses, though that assumption may not hold. In vitro tests confirmed that a few of the cytomegalovirus-associated TCR beta chains recognize cytomegalovirus antigens. Because some donors lacked HLA typing at each locus, the association tests relied only on the typed subset. Because counts were too low, about 17 rarely observed V segments, including chromosome 9 orphons, were excluded from the earlier analysis of a few hundred of the donors. The classifier was reported to diagnose cytomegalovirus status with high specificity and sensitivity in both the original and validation cohorts. Assigning TCR associations to individual alleles was difficult when HLA alleles, especially DR and DQ, strongly co-occurred. Linkage disequilibrium might explain the correlated functional status among segregating V segments, but an unknown experimental factor could not be ruled out. A further reported finding was that TCR beta sequences accurately predicted the HLA-A and HLA-B alleles for most subjects in the first cohort. According to a later analysis, most CMV-associated TCR beta chains appeared to be HLA-restricted, and the HLA associations seemed to be driven largely by CMV exposure. An association between a missense DCLRE1C variant and V-gene and J-gene trimming of TCR beta chains was found in a later genetic analysis and replicated in an independent cohort. For the cohort, immune exposure information was limited to CMV serostatus. In an earlier analysis of around 600 of the donors, most TCR beta V segments were observed in productive rearrangements about 87% or about 30% of the time, broadly matching IMGT annotations. A later analysis reported that several top co-occurrence clusters appeared linked to parvovirus B19, influenza, CMV and Epstein-Barr virus. Specific HLA alleles were associated with around 18,000 TCR beta sequences at a false discovery rate of 0.05 in a later analysis. Some IMGT-functional V segments, including TRBV6-2 and TRBV6-3, could not be distinguished by the 87-base-pair reads and were therefore excluded. The study listed 164 TCR beta chains as associated with cytomegalovirus. According to a later genetic analysis, donors in an Asian-associated ancestry cluster had fewer N-insertions in productive TCRs than the roughly 660-donor mean. A cluster of highly shared sequence variants was judged likely to represent a technical artifact of the sequencing pipeline. Compared with equally common non-associated chains, HLA-associated TCR beta chains in a later analysis were more clonally expanded and had lower generation probabilities. Most TCR sequences were observed very rarely across donors, whereas some public TCRs were present in many individuals. This cohort had only TCR beta chains sequenced, and the lack of alpha or paired-chain data limited which features could be detected.

This clone was seen once. The antigen this receptor binds is unknown. No base quality values were provided; no much bigger clone lies one nucleotide off. In total, approximately 700 healthy bone marrow donors made up the cohort. Cohort members were all nominally healthy when sampled, although unrecorded immune exposures were likely present. The donor was CMV seronegative and was included in the group of 352 seronegative cohort members. A peripheral blood sample was collected from each donor, and TCR beta sequencing was performed on peripheral blood mononuclear cells. The Qiagen DNeasy Blood Extraction Kit was used to extract genomic DNA from the blood cell samples. For this chain, trimming is 4 bases at the V end and 5 bases at the J end, and the number of junction bases without a gene match is 10. From the cysteine up to the phenylalanine, the CDR3 has a length of 15 residues. Only the CDR3 portion is preserved as DNA: 45 bases, with reading frame beginning at the first base. The germline V gene supplies CDR1 MGHRA and CDR2 YSYEKL.

Library generation was performed with the immunoSEQ multiplex PCR assay. The multiplex PCR relied on a mix of 60 forward primers for TCR Vbeta segments and 13 reverse primers for TCR Jbeta segments. Amplification of the CDR3 region of rearranged TCR beta genes was performed with a multiplex PCR assay on genomic DNA. The amplified TCR beta libraries were sequenced on the Illumina HiSeq System as 87-base-pair reads. Per the authors' processing: In a later analysis, around 80 million unique TCR beta chains were counted across the roughly 670 repertoires, and around 10 million of these chains were shared by at least two donors. Raw reads were error-corrected and collapsed into unique sequences with a nearest-neighbor algorithm that merged closely related sequences to remove PCR and sequencing errors. Alignment of CDR3 sequences to IMGT reference sequences was used to assign V, D and J gene segments. For a sequence to be retained, a match of at least six nucleotides to both a V gene segment and a J gene segment was required. A rearrangement was called productive if the CDR3 had no stop codons and remained in frame with V and J, and every other rearrangement was called non-productive. CDR3 was defined according to IMGT convention as the region running from the second conserved V-encoded cysteine to the conserved J-encoded phenylalanine. Sequences without an unambiguous match to a single V gene segment were excluded from the earlier analysis of a few hundred of the donors. In an earlier analysis of roughly 600 of the donors, a V segment was called functional when productive rearrangements were above 56.7%, and segregating when the standard deviation between donors exceeded 5%. A statistical classification framework was developed to diagnose cytomegalovirus status using the catalog of TCR beta chain sequences. A later analysis assigned V and J genes by comparing TCR nucleotide sequences with IMGT/GENE-DB human TR gene sequences. A later analysis assigned CDR3 sequences and most-parsimonious VDJ recombination scenarios with the TCRdist pipeline. A later analysis defined each TCR beta chain by its CDR3 amino acid sequence plus V-gene family, and excluded reads lacking a unique V-gene family. To address suspected cross-contamination and a sequencing artifact, a later analysis removed roughly 640 highly shared, low-generation-probability nucleotide sequences. For each public chain, a later analysis derived a clonal expansion index from normalized ranks of inferred template counts within each repertoire. In a later analysis, generation probabilities were computed with a VDJ recombination model fitted to out-of-frame rearrangements, and the resulting probabilities were checked against IGoR. Hypergeometric tests were used in a later analysis to score TCR-TCR, TCR-HLA and TCR-CMV co-occurrence, with a repertoire-size bias correction applied to the TCR pairs. To estimate false discovery rates, a later analysis permuted the HLA or CMV assignments 20 times. In a later analysis, co-occurring TCRs were grouped with DBSCAN, and TCRdist sequence similarity was added when clustering was performed within HLA-allele-positive subsets. Repertoires with fewer than 30,000 or more than 120,000 public chains, plus five repertoires with anomalous nucleotide sharing, were excluded from co-occurrence clustering. Entries here come from immuneACCESS through TCRdb and include only in-frame sequences with V and J called. Some clones fail to appear in such tables; in the studies checked, an unresolved V gene covers under half of the shortfall, and the cause of the remainder is unknown. For V, J and clone size, that table is used; D and trimming come from the DNA. The sample contains under 150,000 clones, nearly 80% of them found a single time. The leading ten clones occupy 5.1% of the sample.

Sequencing was done on a sample of PBMCs. The TCR was taken from a male donor in good health and CMV-seronegative. The sequence links TRBV4-1 to TRBJ2-7; 8 bases in between match TRBD1. CDR3 region: CASSPAQGAVDEQYF. The nucleotide sequence reads as follows: TGCGCCAGCAGCCCGGCCCAGGGGGCGGTCGACGAGCAGTACTTC.